A single sample is the source of the 4 T cell receptor beta chains below, sequenced in a study of PD-L1 blockade in urothelial cancer. Sequenced by immunoSEQ multiplex PCR; TCRdb stores in-frame clones only, minus some. The sample holds about 81,000 clones, around four fifths seen once. As to time point: pretreatment peripheral blood. Sequenced material: PBMCs, taken around atezolizumab (anti-PD-L1) treatment. These receptors all stem from a man between 35 and 55 years old with urothelial cancer.

V gene TRBV21-1 combines with J gene TRBJ2-5; no check of the table's D call, TRBD2, against the DNA was made. TRBV21-1 is termed a pseudogene. There are 16 residues in the CDR3. Here the CDR3 DNA reads TGTGCCAGCAGCAAAGTAGTGAGGAAAGTAGCGGAGACCCAGTACTTC. Encoded protein: CASSKVVRKVAETQYF.

CDR3 nucleotides: TGTGCCAGCAGTTACTCGGTTCAGGGTGGCAATGAGCAGTTCTTC. This sequence encodes CASSYSVQGGNEQFF. The chain recombines TRBV6-5 with TRBJ2-1; TRBD1 is a possible D gene (5 bases). The V end lost 0 bases, the J end lost 6 bases, and 12 bases lay between the germline ends. CDR3 length: 15 residues. Germline V gene sequence: CDR1 MNHEY, CDR2 SVGAGI.

This chain uses TRBV27 with TRBJ2-7, with no clear D. Trimming took off 6 bases at V and 2 bases at J, with 8 bases between the two ends. This CDR3 region has 12 residues. Germline assignment: CDR1 MNHEY and CDR2 SMNVEV (reference sequence). The CDR3 loop reads CASRSLTYEQYF. DNA of the CDR3: TGTGCCAGCAGGAGTTTGACCTACGAGCAGTACTTC.

This sequence joins TRBV5-1 and TRBJ1-4; TRBD1 aligns across 11 bases. The germline CDR1 and CDR2 sequences are SGHRS and YFSETQ. V dropped 4 bases and J dropped 7; count of bases not matched to a gene: 6. This CDR3 spans 15 amino acids. CDR3 in amino acids: CASSTAGTGGEKLFF. Here the CDR3 DNA reads TGCGCCAGCAGCACAGCGGGGACAGGGGGTGAAAAACTGTTTTTT. The full variable domain, rest sourced from reference TRBV5-1 and TRBJ1-4, is KAGVTQTPRYLIKTRGQQVTLSCSPISGHRSVSWYQQTPGQGLQFLFEYFSETQRNKGNFPGRFSGRQFSNSRSEMNVSTLELGDSALYLCASSTAGTGGEKLFFGSGTQLSVL.